This TCR beta chain is drawn from a study of liver allograft versus peripheral blood T cells. Across the whole study: Within transplanted livers, the T cell receptor repertoires were examined and compared against the repertoires present in the peripheral blood of liver transplant recipients.

This clonotype was observed a handful of times. Its antigen is not identified. TCRdb used MiXCR to reprocess the reads, holding one entry per CDR3 protein. The sample records about 7,900 distinct CDR3 sequences, over 15% being singletons. Study-wide findings and caveats: It was reported that the T cell receptor repertoires found inside liver allografts differed from those that were detected in peripheral blood.

This TCR derives from a human patient who had a liver transplant. Some T cells may originate from the graft donor.

CDR3 in DNA: TGTGCCAGCAGCCAAGCAGGGGGTGGAGGCTACACCTTC. This codes for CASSQAGGGGYTF. The gene calls are TRBV3-2 and TRBJ1-2; TRBD1 is taken as the D call from the table, unchecked against the DNA. TRBV3-2 constitutes a pseudogene. The CDR3 sequence is 13 residues long.